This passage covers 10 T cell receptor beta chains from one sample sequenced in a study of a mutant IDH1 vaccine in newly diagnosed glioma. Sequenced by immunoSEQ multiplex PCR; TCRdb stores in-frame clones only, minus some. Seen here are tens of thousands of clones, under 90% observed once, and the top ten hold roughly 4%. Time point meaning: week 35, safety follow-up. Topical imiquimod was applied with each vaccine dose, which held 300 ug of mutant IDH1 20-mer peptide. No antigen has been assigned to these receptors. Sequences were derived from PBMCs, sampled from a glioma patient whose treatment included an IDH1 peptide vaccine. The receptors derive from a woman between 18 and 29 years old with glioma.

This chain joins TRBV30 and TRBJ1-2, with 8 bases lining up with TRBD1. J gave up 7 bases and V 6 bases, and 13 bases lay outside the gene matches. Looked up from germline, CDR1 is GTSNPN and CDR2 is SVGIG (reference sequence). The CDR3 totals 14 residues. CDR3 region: CACIFTGGMTGYTF. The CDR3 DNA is TGTGCCTGCATATTTACAGGGGGGATGACTGGCTACACCTTC.

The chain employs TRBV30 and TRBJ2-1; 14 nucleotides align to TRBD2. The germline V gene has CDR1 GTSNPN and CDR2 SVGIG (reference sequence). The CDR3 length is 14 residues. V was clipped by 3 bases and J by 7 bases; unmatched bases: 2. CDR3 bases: TGTGCCTGGAGGGGGACTAGCGGGAGAAATGAGCAGTTCTTC. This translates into CAWRGTSGRNEQFF.

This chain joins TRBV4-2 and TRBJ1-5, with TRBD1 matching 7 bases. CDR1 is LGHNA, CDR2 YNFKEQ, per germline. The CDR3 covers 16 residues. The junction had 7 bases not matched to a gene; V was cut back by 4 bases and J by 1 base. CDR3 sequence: CASSLQGGQSNQPQHF. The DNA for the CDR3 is TGTGCCAGCAGCCTCCAGGGGGGGCAGAGCAATCAGCCCCAGCATTTT.

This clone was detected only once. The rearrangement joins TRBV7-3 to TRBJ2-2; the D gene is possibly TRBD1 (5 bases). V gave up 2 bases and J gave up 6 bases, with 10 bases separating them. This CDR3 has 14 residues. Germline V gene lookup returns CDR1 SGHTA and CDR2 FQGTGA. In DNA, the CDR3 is TGTGCCAGCAGCTTAGCGAAAGGGGCCGGGGAGCTGTTTTTT. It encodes CASSLAKGAGELFF.

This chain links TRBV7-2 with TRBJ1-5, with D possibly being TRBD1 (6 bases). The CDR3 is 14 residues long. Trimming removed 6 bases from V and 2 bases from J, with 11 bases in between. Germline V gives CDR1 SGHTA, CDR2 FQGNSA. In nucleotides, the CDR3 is TGTGCCAGCAGGCCGGCAGGGGGCAATCAGCCCCAGCATTTT. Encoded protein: CASRPAGGNQPQHF.

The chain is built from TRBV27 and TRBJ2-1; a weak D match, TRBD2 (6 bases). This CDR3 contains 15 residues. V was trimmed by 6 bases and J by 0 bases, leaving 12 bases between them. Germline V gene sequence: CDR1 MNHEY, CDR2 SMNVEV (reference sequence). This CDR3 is CASRLGGGSYNEQFF. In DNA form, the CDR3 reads TGTGCCAGCAGGCTCGGGGGAGGCTCCTACAATGAGCAGTTCTTC.

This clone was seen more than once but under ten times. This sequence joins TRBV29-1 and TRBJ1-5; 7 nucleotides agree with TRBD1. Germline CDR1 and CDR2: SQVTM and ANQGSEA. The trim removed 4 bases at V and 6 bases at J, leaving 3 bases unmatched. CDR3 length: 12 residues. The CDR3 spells CSVGTGVQPQHF. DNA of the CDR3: TGCAGCGTTGGCACAGGGGTTCAGCCCCAGCATTTT.

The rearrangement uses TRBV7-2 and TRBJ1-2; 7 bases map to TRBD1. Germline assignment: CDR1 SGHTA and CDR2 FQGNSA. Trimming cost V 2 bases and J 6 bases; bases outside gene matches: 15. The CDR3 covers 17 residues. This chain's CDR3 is CASSLSGGRLGAHGYTF. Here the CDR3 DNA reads TGTGCCAGCAGCTTATCAGGGGGTCGATTGGGGGCCCATGGCTACACCTTC.

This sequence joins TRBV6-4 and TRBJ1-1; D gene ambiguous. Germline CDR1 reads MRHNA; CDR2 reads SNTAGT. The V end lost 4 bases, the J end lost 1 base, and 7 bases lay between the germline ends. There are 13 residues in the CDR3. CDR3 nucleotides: TGTGCCAGCAGTGGATCGGAGAACACTGAAGCTTTCTTT. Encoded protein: CASSGSENTEAFF.

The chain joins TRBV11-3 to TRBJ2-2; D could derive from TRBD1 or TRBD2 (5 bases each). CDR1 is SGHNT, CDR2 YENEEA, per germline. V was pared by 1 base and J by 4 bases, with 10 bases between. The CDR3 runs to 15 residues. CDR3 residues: CASSLGGTVTGELFF. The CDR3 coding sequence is TGTGCCAGCAGCTTAGGGGGGACGGTCACCGGGGAGCTGTTTTTT.